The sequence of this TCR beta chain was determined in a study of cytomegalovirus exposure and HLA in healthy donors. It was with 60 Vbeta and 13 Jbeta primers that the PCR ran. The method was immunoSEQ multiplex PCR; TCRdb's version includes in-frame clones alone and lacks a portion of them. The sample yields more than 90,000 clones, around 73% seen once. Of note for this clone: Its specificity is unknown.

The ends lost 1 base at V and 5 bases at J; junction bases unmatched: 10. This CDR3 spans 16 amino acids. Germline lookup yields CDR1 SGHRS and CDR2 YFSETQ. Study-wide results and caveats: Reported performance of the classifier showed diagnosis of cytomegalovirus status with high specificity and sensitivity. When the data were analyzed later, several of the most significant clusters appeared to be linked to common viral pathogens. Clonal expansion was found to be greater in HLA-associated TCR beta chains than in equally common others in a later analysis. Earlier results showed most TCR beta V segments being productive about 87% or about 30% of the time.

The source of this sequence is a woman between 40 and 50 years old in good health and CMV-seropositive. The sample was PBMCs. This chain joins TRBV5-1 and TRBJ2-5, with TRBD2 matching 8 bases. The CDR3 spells CASSLLGGRPEETQYF. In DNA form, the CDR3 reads TGCGCCAGCAGCTTGTTGGGCGGGAGGCCGGAGGAGACCCAGTACTTC.